The rows below give T cell receptor beta chains drawn from one sample of a study of blood T cell repertoires in COVID-19. Data came from immunoSEQ multiplex PCR; TCRdb stores just in-frame clones and leaves some out. In the table there are 230,000 or so clones, just over 85% of which are singletons. The sample consisted of PBMCs or T cells enriched from blood (not recorded which). These receptors all stem from a woman aged 40 to 50 with acute COVID-19. The CDR3 runs from the conserved cysteine through the conserved F or W. Fields, in order: J gene, V gene, CDR3 protein.

TRBJ1-3	TRBV28	CASRVSLSGNTIYF
TRBJ2-1	TRBV5-1	CASSLSQVYNEQFF
TRBJ2-4	TRBV11-2	CASSLPVSGAIQYF
TRBJ1-1	TRBV5-1	CASSLARGGGTATEAFF
TRBJ1-2	TRBV7-2	CASSSVSTGGGYTF
TRBJ1-1	TRBV5-1	CASSWGDDRGNTEAFF
TRBJ1-1	TRBV13	CASSQTVNTEAFF
TRBJ1-1	TRBV29-1	CSTGGTPNTEAFF
TRBJ2-3	TRBV2	CASSEGLGRGPDTQYF
TRBJ1-1	TRBV9	CASSPRTGLNTEAFF
TRBJ1-5	TRBV9	CASSAGTGRDQPQHF
TRBJ1-4	TRBV5-6	CASSLVSSGKNEKLFF
TRBJ2-1	TRBV7-9	CASSLGWGDTYNEQFF
TRBJ1-2	TRBV27	CASSAGTAGGLLGYTF
TRBJ2-2	TRBV7-2	CASSLAQHTGELFF
TRBJ1-5	TRBV24-1	CATAGGGRTGNQPQHF
TRBJ1-5	TRBV19	CATATAWGVDQPQHF
TRBJ1-2	TRBV6-5	CASSYSWTGPGYGYTF
TRBJ1-2	TRBV6-5	CASSLEGADGYTF
TRBJ1-1	TRBV28	CASYETANTEAFF
TRBJ2-7	TRBV6-2/TRBV6-3	CASTPTELPHYEQYF
TRBJ1-5	TRBV27	CASSPILSQPQHF
TRBJ1-2	TRBV19	CASSMDRGLYGYTF
TRBJ2-7	TRBV5-4	CASSLMGQGGGEQYF
TRBJ2-1	TRBV3-1/TRBV3-2	CASSLSFRSGGNDEQFF
TRBJ1-3	TRBV18	CASSPPGTGSKSRRNTIYF
TRBJ2-3	TRBV7-9	CASSRDFYSTDTQYF
TRBJ1-2	TRBV19	CASRGGGGDGYTF
TRBJ2-1	TRBV18	CASSPSPPSSYNEQFF
TRBJ2-1	TRBV24-1	CATSERGNEQFF
TRBJ2-1	TRBV7-6	CASSFRQGNEQFF
TRBJ2-1	TRBV5-1	CASSLALQRGDYNEQFF